This TCR beta chain was observed in a study of T-cell memory formation after mild COVID-19. Study-level results: Clones shrinking between day 15 and 85 showed a balanced CD4/CD8 split, and those that grew later tilted toward CD4+. Mostly located in CM and EM were contracting CD4+ clones, with contracting CD8+ clones located in EMRA. Cross-reactive memory apparently joined, as some responding clones appeared in pre-infection memory.

Germline loops: CDR1 SGHTA, CDR2 FQGNSA. There are 13 residues in the CDR3. V shed 3 bases and J shed 6 bases, with 9 bases lying between them. The sample holds many counts of this clonotype. Its antigen remains unknown. Barcoded TCR alpha and TCR beta cDNA libraries with UMIs came from 5'RACE using constant-segment primers. TCRdb independently ran MiXCR on the 5' RACE reads; one entry per CDR3 protein. The sample has roughly 250,000 distinct CDR3 sequences, approximately 15% seen once. The receptor was derived from a man younger than 30 who had mild COVID-19 (a few samples of this study predate the infection). Cell type and time point are not known. Sequenced sample: PBMCs or a T cell subset sorted from them (not recorded which). The chain joins TRBV7-2 to TRBJ2-4; D remains ambiguous. CDR3 sequence reads: CASSLGLGNIQYF. The DNA of the CDR3 is TGTGCCAGCAGCTTGGGCCTCGGAAACATTCAGTACTTC.